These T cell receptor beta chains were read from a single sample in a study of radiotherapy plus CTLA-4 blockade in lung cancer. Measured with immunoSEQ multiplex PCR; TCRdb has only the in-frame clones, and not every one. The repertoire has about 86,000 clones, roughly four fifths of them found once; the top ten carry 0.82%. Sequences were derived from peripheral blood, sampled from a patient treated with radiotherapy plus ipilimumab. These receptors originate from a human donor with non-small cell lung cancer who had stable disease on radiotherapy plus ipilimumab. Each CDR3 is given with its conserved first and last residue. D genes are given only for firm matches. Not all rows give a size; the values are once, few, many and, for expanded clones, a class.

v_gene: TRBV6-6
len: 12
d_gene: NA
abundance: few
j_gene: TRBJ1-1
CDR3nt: TGTGCCAGCAGTTCCCGACCCGAACCAGCTTTCTTT
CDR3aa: CASSSRPEPAFF

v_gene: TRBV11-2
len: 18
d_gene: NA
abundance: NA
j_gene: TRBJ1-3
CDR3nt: TGTGCCAGCAGCTCAGCTTGGTGGCAGGGAGGATCGGGAAACACCATATATTTT
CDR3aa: CASSSAWWQGGSGNTIYF

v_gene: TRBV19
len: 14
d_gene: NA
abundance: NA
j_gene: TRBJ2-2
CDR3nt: TGTGCCAGTAGACAGCGATCGAACACCGGGGAGCTGTTTTTT
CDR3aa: CASRQRSNTGELFF

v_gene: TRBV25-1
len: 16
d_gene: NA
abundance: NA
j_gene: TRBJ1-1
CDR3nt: TGTGCCAGCAGAAAAAACCCCGGACGGACAAACACTGAAGCTTTCTTT
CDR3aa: CASRKNPGRTNTEAFF

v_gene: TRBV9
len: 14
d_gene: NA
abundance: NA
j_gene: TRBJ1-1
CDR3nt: TGTGCCAGCACCCCTGGTCGAGGTCGGACTGAAGCTTTCTTT
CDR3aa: CASTPGRGRTEAFF

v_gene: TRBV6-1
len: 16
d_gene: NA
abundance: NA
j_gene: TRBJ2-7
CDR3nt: TGTGCCAGCAGTGAAGACTGGCGGGCCCTCACCTACGAGCAGTACTTC
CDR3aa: CASSEDWRALTYEQYF

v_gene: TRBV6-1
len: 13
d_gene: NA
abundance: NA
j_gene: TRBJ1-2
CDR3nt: TGTGCCAGCAGACCAGGGAATTTCTATGGCTACACCTTC
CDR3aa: CASRPGNFYGYTF

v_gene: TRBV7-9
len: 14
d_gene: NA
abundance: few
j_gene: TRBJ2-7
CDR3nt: TGTGCCAGCAGCTTAGCGAACACCCCCTACGAGCAGTACTTC
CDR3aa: CASSLANTPYEQYF

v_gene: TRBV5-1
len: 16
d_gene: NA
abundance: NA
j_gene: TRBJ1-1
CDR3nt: TGCGCCAGCAGCTTTGAACTTACAGGGCTTCCCAAAGCGGCTTTCTTT
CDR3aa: CASSFELTGLPKAAFF

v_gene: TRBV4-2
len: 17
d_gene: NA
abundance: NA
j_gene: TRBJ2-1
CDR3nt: TGTGCCAGCAGCCAAGAAGGACGGGGGGCTTCCTACAATGAGCAGTTCTTC
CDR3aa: CASSQEGRGASYNEQFF

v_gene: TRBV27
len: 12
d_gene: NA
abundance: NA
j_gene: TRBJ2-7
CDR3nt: TGTGCCAGCAGTCCACAGGGTGGCGGGATATACTTC
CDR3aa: CASSPQGGGIYF

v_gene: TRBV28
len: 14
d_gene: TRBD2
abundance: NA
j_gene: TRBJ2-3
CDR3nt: TGTGCCAGCCCCCCTAGCGGGAGTATGAATACGCAGTATTTT
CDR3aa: CASPPSGSMNTQYF

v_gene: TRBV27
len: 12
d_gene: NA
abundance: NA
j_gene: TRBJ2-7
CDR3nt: TGTGCCAGCAGATCGGTGTCCTACGAGCAGTACTTC
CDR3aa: CASRSVSYEQYF

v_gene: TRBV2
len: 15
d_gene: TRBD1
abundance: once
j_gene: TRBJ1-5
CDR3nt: TGTGCCAGCAGTGAACAGGGGGTAGACAATCAGCCCCAGCATTTT
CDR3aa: CASSEQGVDNQPQHF

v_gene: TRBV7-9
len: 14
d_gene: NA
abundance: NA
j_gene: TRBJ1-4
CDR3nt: TGTGCCAGCAGCTTCCGGCAGGGTGGTGAAAAACTGTTTTTT
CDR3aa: CASSFRQGGEKLFF

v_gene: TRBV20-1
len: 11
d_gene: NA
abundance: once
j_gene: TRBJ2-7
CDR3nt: TGCAGTGCTAGAGATGGTTACGAGCAGTACTTC
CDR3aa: CSARDGYEQYF

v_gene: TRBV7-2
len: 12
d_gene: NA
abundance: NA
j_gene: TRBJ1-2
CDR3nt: TGTGCCAGCAGCCCATACTCCGGCGGCTACACCTTC
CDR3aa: CASSPYSGGYTF

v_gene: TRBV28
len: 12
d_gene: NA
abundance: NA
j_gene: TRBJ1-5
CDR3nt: TGTGCCAGCAGGAATAGCAATCAGCCCCAGCATTTT
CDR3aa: CASRNSNQPQHF

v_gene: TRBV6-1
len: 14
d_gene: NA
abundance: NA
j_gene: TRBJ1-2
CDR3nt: TGTGCCAGCAGTATCACCGGGACACGTAATGGCTACACCTTC
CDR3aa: CASSITGTRNGYTF

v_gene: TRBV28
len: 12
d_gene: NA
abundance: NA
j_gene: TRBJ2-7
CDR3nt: TGTGCCAGCAGTTTCCCCCTCTGGGAGCAGTACTTC
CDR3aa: CASSFPLWEQYF

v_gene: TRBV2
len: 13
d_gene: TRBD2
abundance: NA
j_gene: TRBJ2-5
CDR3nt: TGTGCCAGCAGTTCCACCCCCCGGGGGGGCCAGTACTTC
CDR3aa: CASSSTPRGGQYF

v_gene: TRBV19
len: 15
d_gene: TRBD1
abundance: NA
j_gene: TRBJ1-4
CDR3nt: TGTGCCAGTAGCCGAGGGACAGGCGGGGATGAAAAACTGTTTTTT
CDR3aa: CASSRGTGGDEKLFF

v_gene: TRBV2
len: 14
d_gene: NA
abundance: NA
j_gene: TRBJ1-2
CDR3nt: TGTGCCAGCCTCGGCAACCCCTCTTACTATGGCTACACCTTC
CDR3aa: CASLGNPSYYGYTF

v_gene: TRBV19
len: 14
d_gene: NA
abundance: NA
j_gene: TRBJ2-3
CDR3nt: TGTGCCAGTACACCGGCGGGAAGAACAGATACGCAGTATTTT
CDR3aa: CASTPAGRTDTQYF

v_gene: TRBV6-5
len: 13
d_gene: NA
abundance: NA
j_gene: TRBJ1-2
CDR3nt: TGTGCCAGCACCCCCACACAAAGCTATGGCTACACCTTC
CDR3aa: CASTPTQSYGYTF

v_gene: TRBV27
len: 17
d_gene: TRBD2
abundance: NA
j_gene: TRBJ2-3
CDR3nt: TGTGCCAGCACCGGATGGGCGGGGGGGACGGACACAGATACGCAGTATTTT
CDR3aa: CASTGWAGGTDTDTQYF

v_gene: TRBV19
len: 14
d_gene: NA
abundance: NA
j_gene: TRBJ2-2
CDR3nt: TGTGCCAGTAGTATACTAGGGATTGTCGGGGAGCTGTTTTTT
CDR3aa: CASSILGIVGELFF

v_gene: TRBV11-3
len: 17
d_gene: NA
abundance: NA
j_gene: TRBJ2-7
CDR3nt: TGTGCCAGCAGCTTAGATCTCGGAGGGAAGGGTTCCTACGAGCAGTACTTC
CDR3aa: CASSLDLGGKGSYEQYF

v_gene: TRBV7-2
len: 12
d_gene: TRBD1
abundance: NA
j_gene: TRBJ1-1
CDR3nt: TGTGCCAGCAACCAGGGAGGGGGCAAAACTTTCTTT
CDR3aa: CASNQGGGKTFF

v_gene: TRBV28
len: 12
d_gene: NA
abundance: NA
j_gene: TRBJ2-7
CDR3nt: TGTGCCAGCAGTCCACAGCTCTACGAGCAGTACTTC
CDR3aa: CASSPQLYEQYF

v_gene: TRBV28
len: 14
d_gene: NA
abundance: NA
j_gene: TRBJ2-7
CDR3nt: TGTGCCAGCAGCCCCCCCGGGACACGCTACGAGCAGTACTTC
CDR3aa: CASSPPGTRYEQYF